This T cell receptor beta chain was retrieved from a study of T cell changes during pregnancy in multiple sclerosis. The V gene's germline CDR1 is SGHRS and CDR2 YFSETQ. Losses at the gene ends were 2 bases for V and 9 bases for J; bases not matched to a gene: 12. This CDR3 region has 15 residues. Assay: immunoSEQ multiplex PCR; the TCRdb copy retains only in-frame clones and omits some. The data hold some 100,000 clones, with approximately 90% observed a single time. The clonotype originates from a female donor with multiple sclerosis, enrolled in a pregnancy study. The rearrangement links TRBV5-1 to TRBJ2-7; 9 bases are shared with TRBD1. Sequencing was performed on peripheral blood, taken after pregnancy. The CDR3 loop reads CASSLNRQGVPLQYF. CDR3 DNA: TGCGCCAGCAGCTTAAACAGACAGGGGGTACCCCTGCAGTACTTC.